Below, one T cell receptor beta chain is given with its context. The junction had 4 bases not matched to a gene; V was cut back by 2 bases and J by 1 base. CDR1 and CDR2 (germline): DFQATT, SNEGSKA (reference sequence). The CDR3 has 14 residues. These data are taken from a study of blood T cells in healthy people across ages. Using a J-beta primer mix together with a sample-barcoded 5' primer, a second PCR was run for roughly 6 to 12 cycles. TCRdb reprocessed the 5' RACE reads via MiXCR and lists one record per CDR3 protein. The data contain about 640,000 distinct CDR3 sequences, roughly 53% of them seen just once; the ten biggest clones take up about two fifths. The sample, about 9.7 milliliters of peripheral blood, was drawn from each donor. PBMCs, at least 6.5 million per sample, were isolated.

Sequencing was performed on blood. The sequence was obtained from a man aged 60-69 years in good health. The gene calls are TRBV20-1 and TRBJ2-5; 7 bases match TRBD2. Here the CDR3 DNA reads TGCAGTGCTAGAAGAGCGGGGCTCCAAGAGACCCAGTACTTC. Protein: CSARRAGLQETQYF.